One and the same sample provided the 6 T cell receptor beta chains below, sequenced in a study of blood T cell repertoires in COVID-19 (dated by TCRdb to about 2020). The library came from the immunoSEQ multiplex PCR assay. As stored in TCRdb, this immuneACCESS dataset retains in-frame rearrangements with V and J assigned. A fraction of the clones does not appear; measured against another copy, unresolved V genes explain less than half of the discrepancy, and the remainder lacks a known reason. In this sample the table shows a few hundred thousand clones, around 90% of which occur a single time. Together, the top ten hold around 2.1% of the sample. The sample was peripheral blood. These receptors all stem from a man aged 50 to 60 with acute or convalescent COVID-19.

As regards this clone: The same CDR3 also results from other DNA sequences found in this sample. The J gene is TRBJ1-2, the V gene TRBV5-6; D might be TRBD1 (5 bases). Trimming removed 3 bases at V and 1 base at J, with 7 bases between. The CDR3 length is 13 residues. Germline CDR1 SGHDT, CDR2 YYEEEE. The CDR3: CASSSQGNYGYTF. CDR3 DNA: TGTGCCAGCAGCTCGCAGGGTAACTATGGCTACACCTTC.

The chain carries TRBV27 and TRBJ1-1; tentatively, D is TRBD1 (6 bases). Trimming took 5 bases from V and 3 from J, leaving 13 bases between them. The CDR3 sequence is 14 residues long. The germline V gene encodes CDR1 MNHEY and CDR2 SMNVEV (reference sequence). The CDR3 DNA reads TGTGCCAGCAGTCCAAAAAACAGGGACACTGAAGCTTTCTTT. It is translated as CASSPKNRDTEAFF.

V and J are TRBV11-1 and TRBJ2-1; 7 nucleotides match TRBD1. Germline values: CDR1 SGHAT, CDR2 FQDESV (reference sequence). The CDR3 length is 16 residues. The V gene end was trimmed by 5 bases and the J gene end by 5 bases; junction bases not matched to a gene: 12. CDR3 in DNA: TGTGCCAGCAGCCAACGACCCGGGACAGACAACAATGAGCAGTTCTTC. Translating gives CASSQRPGTDNNEQFF.

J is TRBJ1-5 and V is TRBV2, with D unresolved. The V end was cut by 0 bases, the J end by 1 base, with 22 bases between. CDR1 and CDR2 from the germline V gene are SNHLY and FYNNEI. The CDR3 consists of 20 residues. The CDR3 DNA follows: TGTGCCAGCAGTGAAGCGGAATTCGGGATCCTTCTAGGGAGCAATCAGCCCCAGCATTTT. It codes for CASSEAEFGILLGSNQPQHF.

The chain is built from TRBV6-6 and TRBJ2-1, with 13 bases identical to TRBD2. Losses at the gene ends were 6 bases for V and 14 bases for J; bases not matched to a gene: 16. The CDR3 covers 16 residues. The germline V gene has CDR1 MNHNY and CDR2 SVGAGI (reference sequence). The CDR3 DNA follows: TGTGCCAGCAGCCCACGAGTAACTAGCGGGGGGGCCTCGGAGTTCTTC. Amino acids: CASSPRVTSGGASEFF.

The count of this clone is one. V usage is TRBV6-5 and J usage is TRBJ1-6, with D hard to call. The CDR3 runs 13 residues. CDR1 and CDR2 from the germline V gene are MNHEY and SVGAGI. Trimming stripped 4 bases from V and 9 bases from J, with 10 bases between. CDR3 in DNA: TGTGCCAGCAGTTGGGAGGCCGGTTCACCCCTCCACTTT. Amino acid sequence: CASSWEAGSPLHF.